This is a list of T cell receptor beta chains from one sample in a study of blood T cell repertoires in COVID-19. TCRdb's table, derived via immunoSEQ multiplex PCR, lists solely in-frame clones and lacks some. Of 70,000 or so clones in the sample, 90% were seen once. Sequenced material: peripheral blood. The receptors stem from a human donor in a cohort sampled during active COVID-19. The conserved cysteine and the conserved F or W are not part of the CDR3 here.

cdr3_length v_call cdr3_aa
11 TRBV7-8 ASSLETGYEQY
12 TRBV6-2/TRBV6-3 ASSYSSRANEQY
13 TRBV9 ASSPTVSGGGEQY
15 TRBV24-1 ATSDSAYFSGANVLT
14 TRBV6-2/TRBV6-3 ASSRIAGTENYGYT
11 TRBV5-1 ASSSGTRPEQY
15 TRBV7-5 ARSPGLAGGGTGELF
10 TRBV7-3 ASSSDGKDQF
14 TRBV2 ASSEARQGPGNTIY
12 TRBV6-2/TRBV6-3 ASSYSVLLETQY
14 TRBV7-9 ASSRLAGPNTGELF
15 TRBV9 ASSAHALAGGRDTQY
14 TRBV6-4 ASSEVAGGNTGELF
12 TRBV6-2/TRBV6-3 ASSYSTGVQPQH
14 TRBV6-7 ASSRTSDELKNTQY
12 TRBV9 ASSVAGQGYEQY
9 TRBV6-6 ASSMNTEAF
13 TRBV5-4 ASSSKAGWYNEQF
11 TRBV28 ATTGGMGETQY
11 TRBV3-1/TRBV3-2 ASSQDRDYEQY
16 TRBV28 ASSKSGTSGRQADTQY
13 TRBV7-2 ASSPHGQAQETQY
14 TRBV10-3 AISDRGLAAQETQY
12 TRBV7-6 ASSSRTGSNEQF
12 TRBV5-1 ASSPGLAYNEQF